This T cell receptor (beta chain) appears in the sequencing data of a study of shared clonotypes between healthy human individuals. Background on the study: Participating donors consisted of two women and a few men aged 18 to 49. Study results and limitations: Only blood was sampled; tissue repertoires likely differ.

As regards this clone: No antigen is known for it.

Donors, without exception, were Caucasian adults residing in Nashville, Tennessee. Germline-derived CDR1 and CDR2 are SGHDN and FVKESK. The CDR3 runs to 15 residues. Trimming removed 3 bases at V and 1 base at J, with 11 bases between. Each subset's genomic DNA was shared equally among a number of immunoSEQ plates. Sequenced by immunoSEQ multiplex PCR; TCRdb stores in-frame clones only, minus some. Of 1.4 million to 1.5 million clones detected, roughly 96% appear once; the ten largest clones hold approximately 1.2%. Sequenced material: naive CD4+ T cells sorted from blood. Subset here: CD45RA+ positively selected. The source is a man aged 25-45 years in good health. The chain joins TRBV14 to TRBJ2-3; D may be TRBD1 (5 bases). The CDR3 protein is CASSQTVRGTDTQYF. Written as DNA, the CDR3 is TGTGCCAGCAGCCAGACAGTCCGGGGCACAGATACGCAGTATTTT. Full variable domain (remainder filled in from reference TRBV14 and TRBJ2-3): EAGVTQFPSHSVIEKGQTVTLRCDPISGHDNLYWYRRVMGKEIKFLLHFVKESKQDESGMPNNRFLAERTGGTYSTLKVQPAELEDSGVYFCASSQTVRGTDTQYFGPGTRLTVL.